This T cell receptor beta chain is drawn from a study of neurological immune-mediated disorders. Study in general: There were roughly 35 multiple sclerosis patients. Of these, around 31 had relapsing-remitting MS and 3 had secondary progressive MS. Study results and limitations: The repertoires of 18 of 34 multiple sclerosis patients fell into one related-CDR3 cluster (a possible signature) under phylogenetic grouping.

Many counts were recorded for this clonotype. Its target is not known. The cDNA came from 5'RACE with 10-nucleotide random UMIs. MiXCR, applied by TCRdb to the 5' RACE reads, yields one record per CDR3 protein. The sample includes tens of thousands of distinct CDR3 sequences, 4.1% seen only once; the top ten take about 2.6%. The ends lost 7 bases at V and 2 bases at J; junction bases unmatched: 7. The CDR3 is 14 amino acids. Germline CDR1 and CDR2: SGHTA and FQGNSA. The unsorted libraries were produced from 2 million PBMCs held at -80 C. Sequenced sample: PBMCs. The sequence was obtained from a man in his forties or fifties with multiple sclerosis. The V gene is TRBV7-2, the J gene TRBJ1-1; 7 positions agree with TRBD1. The DNA of the CDR3 is TGTGCCAGCAACCGCCGACAGGGTAACACTGAAGCTTTCTTT. Its protein product is CASNRRQGNTEAFF.